The rows below give T cell receptor beta chains drawn from one sample of a study of blood T cell repertoires in COVID-19. This table comes from immunoSEQ multiplex PCR, and its TCRdb copy is limited to in-frame clones, with some not included. The table includes 400,000 to 550,000 clones, roughly nine tenths detected once. Sequenced sample: PBMCs or T cells enriched from blood (not recorded which). The receptors here all came from a woman aged 18-35 years with acute COVID-19. The CDR3 runs from the conserved cysteine through the conserved F or W. Fields, in order: V gene, CDR3 protein.

V: TRBV30
CDR3: CAWSDSLRLADYYEQYF

V: TRBV19
CDR3: CASRYRGLGEKLFF

V: TRBV6-5
CDR3: CASSFTDRGKNNEQFF

V: TRBV5-1
CDR3: CASSPEGARSYTF

V: TRBV13
CDR3: CASSLRGRGQPQHF

V: TRBV18
CDR3: CASSPGTGAYGYTF

V: TRBV7-9
CDR3: CASSPGRGDSSYNEQFF

V: TRBV15
CDR3: CATSRMGQGADTQYF

V: TRBV6-6
CDR3: CASSYSVVQSTEAFF

V: TRBV5-1
CDR3: CASSLGGLTSTDTQYF

V: TRBV11-2
CDR3: CASSLVRREVIYSNQPQHF

V: TRBV28
CDR3: CASRATGVANTIYF

V: TRBV28
CDR3: CASSHRVPNQPQHF

V: TRBV7-8
CDR3: CASSRGKKLASYEQYF

V: TRBV27
CDR3: CASRRGGQSSGNTIYF

V: TRBV9
CDR3: CASSVSSGAPYEQYF

V: TRBV28
CDR3: CASSFRGDNTGELFF

V: TRBV4-2
CDR3: CASSQGSDTWADTQYF

V: TRBV2
CDR3: CASSDSGTFSYGYTF

V: TRBV5-5
CDR3: CASSLTGFTNQPQHF

V: TRBV6-1
CDR3: CASSDLRTGELFF

V: TRBV9
CDR3: CASRASGANVLTF

V: TRBV6-4
CDR3: CASSDWNRVGDTQYF

V: TRBV7-9
CDR3: CASSPDSNEQFF

V: TRBV2
CDR3: CASRTDRLNEKLFF

V: TRBV5-8
CDR3: CASRPGDRTDYNEQFF

V: TRBV5-6
CDR3: CASSLGTGGTEAFF

V: TRBV11-3
CDR3: CASSLEPGRGGETQYF

V: TRBV11-1
CDR3: CASSSAPRETQYF

V: TRBV10-1
CDR3: CASSETASGAQETQYF

V: TRBV28
CDR3: CASSRTVLNTEAFF

V: TRBV27
CDR3: CASSLQGAQSEAFF

V: TRBV3-1/TRBV3-2
CDR3: CASSGTGGGEQFF

V: TRBV27
CDR3: CASSPGTGGYEQYF

V: TRBV4-3
CDR3: CASSQVISATNEKLFF

V: TRBV6-5
CDR3: CASSYTQSGHEQFF

V: TRBV2
CDR3: CASRNRGSYEQYF

V: TRBV5-1
CDR3: CASSSRQGAGEQYF

V: TRBV7-2
CDR3: CASSLVQGTKNIQYF

V: TRBV30
CDR3: CAWSGGLTYEQYF

V: TRBV18
CDR3: CASSPIQGATGELFF

V: TRBV28
CDR3: CASSYPDTNTGELFF

V: TRBV9
CDR3: CASSVDRLNTEAFF

V: TRBV27
CDR3: CASSLQGVGWYEQFF

V: TRBV6-5
CDR3: CASTIPGQGFAF

V: TRBV9
CDR3: CASSDQQGYAGELFF